Following are 22 T cell receptor beta chains from one sample sequenced in a study of T cells in Graves' hyperthyroidism and ophthalmopathy. It was RNA transcripts that yielded the amplified TCR beta CDR3 regions. Carried out on the TCR CDR3, a first-round RT-PCR used the HTBI primer set. Each CDR3 protein gets one entry after TCRdb re-called the multiplex PCR reads with MiXCR. The table lists about 290,000 distinct CDR3 sequences, roughly 13% of them singletons. The sequenced material came from blood. Receptors originate from a woman between 40 and 55 years old with Graves' hyperthyroidism.

There are many counts of this clonotype. The V gene is TRBV6-1, the J gene TRBJ2-1; weak D call: TRBD1 (5 bases). CDR1 MNHNS and CDR2 SASEGT come from the germline V gene. This CDR3 comprises 14 residues. V was clipped by 1 base and J by 3 bases, with 7 bases between them. The CDR3 DNA follows: TGTGCCAGCAGTGAAGGCAGGGACTACAATGAGCAGTTCTTC. Protein: CASSEGRDYNEQFF.

This clonotype was detected only a few times. This chain uses TRBV20-1 with TRBJ1-5; D not certain. The CDR3 is 13 amino acids. Trimming removed 0 bases from V and 3 bases from J, with 6 bases in between. Germline CDR1 and CDR2: DFQATT and SNEGSKA (reference sequence). CDR3 in amino acids: CSARDQVNQPQHF. In DNA, the CDR3 is TGCAGTGCTAGAGATCAAGTCAATCAGCCCCAGCATTTT.

In its sample, this clonotype was seen many times. Written as DNA, the CDR3 is TGTGCCAGCAGAGTCGGACAGGGCGCCGGGGAGCTGTTTTTT. Translation gives CASRVGQGAGELFF. The rearrangement joins TRBV2 to TRBJ2-2, with 8 bases that match TRBD1. V lost 6 bases and J lost 6; bases outside the gene matches: 6. This CDR3 region has 14 residues. Germline V gene lookup returns CDR1 SNHLY and CDR2 FYNNEI.

This clonotype was detected many times. The gene calls are TRBV5-5 and TRBJ2-6, with 7 bases lining up with TRBD1. This CDR3 region has 18 residues. The germline gives CDR1 SGHKS, CDR2 YYEKEE (reference sequence). V shed 1 base, J shed 0 bases, and the junction held 7 bases outside the gene matches. The CDR3 protein is CASSLRGTVASGANVLTF. CDR3 bases: TGTGCCAGCAGCTTGAGGGGGACAGTTGCCTCTGGGGCCAACGTCCTGACTTTC.

This clonotype was counted at least ten times. The chain couples TRBV5-5 to TRBJ1-6; D remains ambiguous. The CDR3 is 12 residues long. Trimming left V 1 base short and J 10 bases short, with 6 bases between. Germline V gives CDR1 SGHKS, CDR2 YYEKEE (reference sequence). CDR3 sequence: CASSLNTSPLHF. Written as DNA, the CDR3 is TGTGCCAGCAGCTTGAACACATCACCCCTCCACTTT.

The chain recombines TRBV7-9 with TRBJ1-3; 7 nucleotides match TRBD1. The CDR3 is made up of 14 amino acids. After removal of 5 bases from V and 2 bases from J, the junction contained 3 bases not matched to a gene. Germline V gene data show CDR1 as SEHNR and CDR2 as FQNEAQ (reference sequence). The chain's CDR3 is CASSRQGAGNTIYF. The DNA for the CDR3 is TGTGCCAGCAGCCGTCAGGGGGCTGGAAACACCATATATTTT. Using reference TRBV7-9 and TRBJ1-3 for the parts outside the CDR3, the full variable domain is DTGVSQNPRHKITKRGQNVTFRCDPISEHNRLYWYRQTLGQGPEFLTYFQNEAQLEKSRLLSDRFSAERPKGSFSTLEIQRTEQGDSAMYLCASSRQGAGNTIYFGEGSWLTVV.

Notes on this clonotype: Just one base apart from a much larger clone, this may be a read error. V and J are TRBV6-5 and TRBJ2-7, with 10 bases lining up with TRBD2. With 3 bases clipped from V and 6 bases from J, the junction kept 5 bases outside the gene matches. The CDR3 extends over 14 amino acids. Per germline, CDR1 MNHEY and CDR2 SVGAGI. The CDR3 DNA reads TGTGCCAGCAGTTATCGACTAGCGGGCTGCGAGCAGTACTTC. It is translated as CASSYRLAGCEQYF.

This clonotype has ten or more counts. This chain uses TRBV28 with TRBJ2-4; D might be TRBD1 (6 bases). The CDR3 contains 15 residues. CDR1 is MDHEN and CDR2 is SYDVKM in the germline V gene. The ends were cut back, 3 bases at V and 9 bases at J, with 18 bases in the middle. CDR3 DNA: TGTGCCAGCAGTTTGTTCGGGACCCAGGGGAGCATTCAGTACTTC. It specifies CASSLFGTQGSIQYF.

CDR3 nucleotides: TGTGCCAGCAGTTACGGCGATCACAATGAGCAGTTCTTC. Its protein is CASSYGDHNEQFF. The gene calls are TRBV6-9 and TRBJ2-1; unclear D gene. This CDR3 contains 13 residues. Germline CDR1 MNHGY, CDR2 SVAAGI. V lost 3 bases to trimming and J lost 5 bases, with 8 bases between them.

This clonotype was observed at least ten times. The chain uses TRBV28 and TRBJ1-6, with 7 bases identical to TRBD1. This CDR3 has 16 residues. Germline CDR1 MDHEN, CDR2 SYDVKM. V gave up 7 bases and J gave up 6 bases; unmatched junction bases: 12. The chain's CDR3 is CASMPTGWPPNSPLHF. CDR3 DNA sequence: TGTGCCAGCATGCCGACAGGGTGGCCCCCTAATTCACCCCTCCACTTT.

This clonotype showed up many times. CDR3 in amino acids: CAWSKTAAYEQYF. CDR3 nucleotides: TGTGCCTGGAGTAAAACAGCGGCCTACGAGCAGTACTTC. The gene calls are TRBV30 and TRBJ2-7; the D gene is possibly TRBD2 (5 bases). The germline V gene has CDR1 GTSNPN and CDR2 SVGIG (reference sequence). The CDR3 totals 13 residues. V shed 2 bases and J shed 2 bases, with 10 bases lying between them. Full variable domain (remainder filled in from reference TRBV30 and TRBJ2-7): SQTIHQWPATLVQPVGSPLSLECTVEGTSNPNLYWYRQAAGRGLQLLFYSVGIGQISSEVPQNLSASRPQDRQFILSSKKLLLSDSGFYLCAWSKTAAYEQYFGPGTRLTVT.

The chain has TRBV19 and TRBJ1-3; D might be TRBD1 (5 bases). V lost 6 bases and J 8 bases, leaving 14 bases between the germline ends. Germline V lookup: CDR1 LNHDA, CDR2 SQIVND (reference sequence). This CDR3 spans 13 amino acids. CDR3 residues: CASRVVQGHTIYF. CDR3 DNA: TGTGCCAGTAGGGTTGTGCAGGGTCACACCATATATTTT.

This clonotype was observed many times. The chain couples TRBV25-1 to TRBJ2-7, with D maybe TRBD2 (6 bases). CDR1 and CDR2 from the germline V gene are MGHDK and SYGVNS. V shed 3 bases and J shed 6 bases, with 18 bases lying between them. CDR3 length: 15 residues. The CDR3 nucleotides read TGTGCCAGCAGTGATTACGGGACTCCCGGAAGCGAGCAGTACTTC. Amino acid sequence: CASSDYGTPGSEQYF.

This clonotype came up many times. V and J are TRBV3-1 and TRBJ2-7, with D unclear. The V gene lost 3 bases and the J gene lost 2 bases, with 5 bases spanning the gap. The CDR3 has 12 residues. Germline V gives CDR1 LGHDT, CDR2 YNNKEL (reference sequence). The DNA of the CDR3 is TGTGCCAGCAGCCATGCAGCCTACGAGCAGTACTTC. Translation gives CASSHAAYEQYF.

This clonotype was seen a handful of times. This chain joins TRBV5-5 and TRBJ2-1; 10 nucleotides agree with TRBD2. Germline V gene lookup returns CDR1 SGHKS and CDR2 YYEKEE (reference sequence). This CDR3 spans 15 amino acids. The V segment lost 6 bases and the J segment 2 bases; nucleotides outside the gene matches: 5. CDR3 DNA: TGTGCCAGCACCTACGGACTAGCGGCCTACAATGAGCAGTTCTTC. Translating it yields CASTYGLAAYNEQFF.

This clonotype came up many times. CDR3 sequence: CATSVVPETQYF. The CDR3 DNA is TGTGCCACCAGTGTTGTTCCCGAGACCCAGTACTTC. The chain links TRBV24-1 to TRBJ2-5; D remains ambiguous. In germline, CDR1 is KGHDR, CDR2 SFDVKD. The CDR3 runs to 12 residues. The germline V and J ends were trimmed by 5 bases and 5 bases, with 8 bases remaining between them.

This clonotype was recorded only once. The rearrangement uses TRBV28 and TRBJ2-2; 12 positions agree with TRBD1. V shed 3 bases, J shed 6 bases, and the junction held 5 bases outside the gene matches. The germline V gene encodes CDR1 MDHEN and CDR2 SYDVKM. The CDR3 is made up of 16 amino acids. DNA of the CDR3: TGTGCCAGCAGTTTGGCCGGGACAGGGGGCGCCGGGGAGCTGTTTTTT. Translation gives CASSLAGTGGAGELFF.

This clonotype was seen a few times. The J gene is TRBJ2-7, the V gene TRBV7-3, with D uncertain. The V end was cut by 0 bases, the J end by 0 bases, with 12 bases between. The length of the CDR3 is 16 residues. Germline loops: CDR1 SGHTA, CDR2 FQGTGA. The CDR3 here is CASSLTGWTVSYEQYF. As DNA, the CDR3 is TGTGCCAGCAGCTTAACTGGGTGGACGGTCTCCTACGAGCAGTACTTC.

This clonotype came up many times. The CDR3 protein is CSAREGSENTEAFF. In nucleotides, the CDR3 is TGCAGTGCTAGGGAAGGGTCGGAAAACACTGAAGCTTTCTTT. The chain is built from TRBV20-1 and TRBJ1-1; no firm D call. CDR1 DFQATT and CDR2 SNEGSKA come from the germline V gene (reference sequence). The V end was cut by 3 bases, the J end by 2 bases, with 13 bases between. This CDR3 contains 14 residues.

This clonotype was detected ten times or more. The chain couples TRBV28 to TRBJ1-2; D call uncertain. CDR3 length equals 15 residues. The V end lost 3 bases, the J end lost 4 bases, and 15 bases lay between the germline ends. CDR1 and CDR2 from the germline V gene are MDHEN and SYDVKM. CDR3 sequence: CASSFGFSVAYGYTF. For the CDR3, the DNA is TGTGCCAGCAGTTTTGGGTTTTCGGTGGCCTATGGCTACACCTTC.

In its sample, this clonotype was seen many times. This rearrangement joins TRBV5-1 to TRBJ1-1; 9 bases map to TRBD1. The CDR3 is 15 residues long. The trim removed 1 base at V and 6 bases at J, leaving 7 bases unmatched. CDR1 SGHRS and CDR2 YFSETQ come from the germline V gene. CDR3 loop: CASSLTGTGPAEAFF. CDR3 nucleotide sequence: TGCGCCAGCAGCTTGACCGGGACAGGGCCCGCTGAAGCTTTCTTT.

This clonotype was seen at least ten times. The chain links TRBV12-3 or TRBV12-4 to TRBJ2-7; 8 nucleotides match TRBD1. V lost 2 bases and J lost 4; bases outside the gene matches: 7. The CDR3 is 15 residues long. CDR3 in amino acids: CASSLQGQGPYEQYF. The CDR3 DNA follows: TGTGCCAGCAGTTTACAAGGACAGGGTCCATACGAGCAGTACTTC.